This T cell receptor beta chain was identified during a study of T cell clonotyping in hematopoietic cell transplantation. General study points: After transplant, recipient diversity fell while pathologically expanded clonotypes grew through day 180. No sorting was done, leaving CD4 and CD8 contributions mixed.

Recipient blood drawn about 28 days pretransplant and days 30, 100, 180 after. The germline CDR1 and CDR2 sequences are SGHAT and FQNNGV. V was shortened by 6 bases and J by 11 bases, with 16 bases between the two germline ends. The CDR3 runs 12 residues. Concerning this clone: Its antigen is not identified.

Data came from immunoSEQ multiplex PCR; TCRdb stores just in-frame clones and leaves some out. The data show 5,000 to 6,500 clones, under 80% seen once. The sequence derives from an older male patient who had an allogeneic stem cell transplant from an unrelated donor, so T cells may come from the graft donor. Some clones in this sample may be carry-over from other donors' samples. The input for sequencing was peripheral blood mononuclear cells, taken 180 days after allogeneic stem cell transplant. The V call is TRBV11-2, the J call TRBJ1-1; perhaps TRBD1 as D (5 bases). CDR3 nucleotide sequence: TGTGCCAGCAGAAGGGACGCCACGTGGGCTTTCTTT. It codes for CASRRDATWAFF.